This T cell receptor (beta chain) was observed in a study of blood T cells in healthy people across ages. General observations from the study: It was held that the diversity estimates obtained from one million T cells were underestimates.

The CDR3 loop spans 16 amino acids. J was trimmed by 0 bases and V by 4 bases; bases with no gene match: 10. The V gene's germline CDR1 is DFQATT and CDR2 SNEGSKA (reference sequence). The second PCR ran roughly 6 to 11 cycles with a sample-barcoded 5' primer and J-beta primers. TCRdb redid the calling of the 5' RACE reads with MiXCR, one entry per CDR3 protein. The table includes around 870,000 distinct CDR3 sequences, less than 35% detected once. Each sample gave at least 7 million isolated PBMCs. Samples each yielded at least 6 micrograms of total RNA. This clonotype appeared many times. The antigen remains undetermined.

The chain carries TRBV20-1 and TRBJ2-3; 7 bases are a match to TRBD2. The source of this sequence is an elderly woman in good health. Input material: blood. The CDR3: CSATRASGISTDTQYF. In nucleotides, the CDR3 is TGCAGTGCTACCCGTGCTAGCGGTATTAGCACAGATACGCAGTATTTT.